These 31 T cell receptor beta chains came from one sample sequenced in a study of Graves' ophthalmopathy and Graves' hyperthyroidism. From RNA, the CDR3 regions of TCR beta chains were amplified and sequenced. HTBI-primed RT-PCR formed the first round, and a multiplex PCR formed the second. TCRdb ran MiXCR on the multiplex PCR reads and lists one entry per CDR3 protein. The table includes some 350,000 distinct CDR3 sequences, about 18% detected once. The specimen was peripheral blood. The receptors derive from an adult woman with stable Graves' hyperthyroidism.

There are many counts of this clonotype. V usage is TRBV2 and J usage is TRBJ2-7; 7 bases line up with TRBD2. Germline V gives CDR1 SNHLY, CDR2 FYNNEI. The CDR3 extends over 15 amino acids. With V trimmed by 3 bases and J by 3 bases, 8 bases remained unmatched. The CDR3 reads CASSEGGGRSYEQYF. The DNA for the CDR3 is TGTGCCAGCAGTGAGGGAGGCGGGAGAAGCTACGAGCAGTACTTC. Full variable domain (missing parts from reference TRBV2 and TRBJ2-7): EPEVTQTPSHQVTQMGQEVILRCVPISNHLYFYWYRQILGQKVEFLVSFYNNEISEKSEIFDDQFSVERPDGSNFTLKIRSTKLEDSAMYFCASSEGGGRSYEQYFGPGTRLTVT.

The sample holds many counts of this clonotype. The rearrangement uses TRBV18 and TRBJ1-1; D gene unclear. The V gene's germline CDR1 is KGHSH and CDR2 LQKENI. This CDR3 comprises 16 residues. V gave up 2 bases and J gave up 1 base, with 14 bases separating them. CDR3 loop: CASSPAIGRSNTEAFF. The CDR3 DNA reads TGTGCCAGCTCACCAGCTATCGGACGGTCGAACACTGAAGCTTTCTTT. Complete variable domain (other parts from reference TRBV18 and TRBJ1-1): NAGVMQNPRHLVRRRGQEARLRCSPMKGHSHVYWYRQLPEEGLKFMVYLQKENIIDESGMPKERFSAEFPKEGPSILRIQQVVRGDSAAYFCASSPAIGRSNTEAFFGQGTRLTVV.

This clonotype was seen only a few times. At one end, the junction sequence differs from germline, possibly due to a read error. The V and J genes are TRBV15 and TRBJ2-4, with D perhaps matching TRBD1 (6 bases). Germline V gene sequence: CDR1 LNHNV, CDR2 YYDKDF (reference sequence). The CDR3 extends over 16 amino acids. The CDR3 loop is CATSRETQGLENIKYF. The CDR3 DNA sequence: TGTGCCACCAGCAGAGAGACACAGGGTCTTGAGAACATTAAGTACTTC.

This clonotype was seen ten or more times. The chain uses TRBV13 and TRBJ2-5; no clear D gene. The CDR3 is made up of 14 amino acids. The V end lost 0 bases, the J end lost 3 bases, and 8 bases lay between the germline ends. Germline V gene data show CDR1 as PRHDT and CDR2 as FYEKMQ (reference sequence). CDR3 nucleotides: TGTGCCAGCAGCTTAGGGCAGGCTAAAGAGACCCAGTACTTC. Protein: CASSLGQAKETQYF.

This clonotype was counted ten times or more. V is TRBV6-5 and J is TRBJ2-4; D gene unclear. V was shortened by 2 bases and J by 8 bases, with 13 bases between the two germline ends. Germline V gives CDR1 MNHEY, CDR2 SVGAGI. The CDR3 length is 14 residues. CDR3 sequence reads: CASSYGQAGDIQYF. The CDR3, as DNA: TGTGCCAGCAGTTACGGCCAGGCAGGCGACATTCAGTACTTC.

The CDR3 DNA sequence: TGCAGTGCCACGACAGGGGAGATCTATGGCTACACCTTC. Its translation is CSATTGEIYGYTF. The chain carries TRBV20-1 and TRBJ1-2; TRBD1 matches 8 bases. The CDR3 loop spans 13 amino acids. Germline V gene data show CDR1 as DFQATT and CDR2 as SNEGSKA (reference sequence). V was clipped by 6 bases and J by 4 bases; unmatched bases: 7.

V is TRBV5-1 and J is TRBJ1-1; D gene unclear. The germline CDR1 and CDR2 sequences are SGHRS and YFSETQ. The CDR3 has 13 amino acids. Between the trimmed V and J ends, which lost 0 bases and 8 bases, there was a span of 11 bases. The CDR3 reads CASSLGSGGEAFF. CDR3 coding DNA: TGCGCCAGCAGCTTGGGGTCAGGCGGGGAAGCTTTCTTT.

This clonotype was recorded at least ten times. The genes are TRBV6-5 and TRBJ2-7; 11 bases align to TRBD1. The CDR3 is 14 amino acids. Germline V gene lookup returns CDR1 MNHEY and CDR2 SVGAGI. Unmatched junction bases numbered 4, after V lost 7 bases and J lost 2 bases. The CDR3 here is CASTLGQGAYEQYF. The CDR3 bases are TGTGCCAGCACCCTGGGACAGGGGGCCTACGAGCAGTACTTC.

This clonotype was seen ten or more times. V gene TRBV29-1 combines with J gene TRBJ1-5; D is unclear. Between the trimmed V and J ends, which lost 6 bases and 0 bases, there was a span of 12 bases. Germline CDR1 SQVTM, CDR2 ANQGSEA. The CDR3 has 14 amino acids. This CDR3 reads CSVLVSGSNQPQHF. In DNA, the CDR3 is TGCAGCGTCCTAGTCTCAGGTAGCAATCAGCCCCAGCATTTT.

This clonotype was seen repeatedly, ten times or more. The V gene is TRBV4-2, the J gene TRBJ2-7; 10 bases are shared with TRBD2. Per germline, CDR1 LGHNA and CDR2 YNFKEQ. V was clipped by 0 bases and J by 4 bases; unmatched bases: 12. The CDR3 totals 18 residues. CDR3 sequence reads: CASSQDGQSGTSAYEQYF. Written as DNA, the CDR3 is TGTGCCAGCAGCCAAGACGGGCAGTCCGGGACTAGCGCTTACGAGCAGTACTTC.

This clonotype is a singleton in its sample. V and J are TRBV28 and TRBJ1-2; the D gene is possibly TRBD1 (5 bases). From germline, CDR1 is MDHEN and CDR2 SYDVKM. Trimming removed 8 bases from V and 2 bases from J, with 18 bases in between. The length of the CDR3 is 15 residues. The CDR3 DNA follows: TGTGCCAGCTCCATATTCGGGACGGGAAACTATGGCTACACCTTC. Translation gives CASSIFGTGNYGYTF.

Note on this clonotype: This clone may be a read error of a much larger clone one base away. The rearrangement uses TRBV7-6 and TRBJ2-7; D is uncertain. Trimming shortened V by 1 base and J by 11 bases, and 15 bases separated the two germline ends. The CDR3 extends over 13 amino acids. CDR1 is SGHVS and CDR2 is FNYEAQ in the germline V gene. The CDR3 nucleotides are TGTGCCAGCAGCTTAGGAGGTTTTGAGACCAAGTACTTC. Translating it yields CASSLGGFETKYF.

This clonotype has ten or more counts. The V call is TRBV4-1, the J call TRBJ2-7; 9 bases fit TRBD1. The germline V gene encodes CDR1 MGHRA and CDR2 YSYEKL. After removal of 3 bases from V and 6 bases from J, the junction contained 9 bases not matched to a gene. The CDR3 consists of 15 residues. DNA of the CDR3: TGCGCCAGCAGCCATTCTGGGACAGGGAGCGGCGAGCAGTACTTC. Protein sequence: CASSHSGTGSGEQYF.

As regards this clonotype: One end of the junction fails to match germline, which may point to a read error. V is TRBV6-5 and J is TRBJ1-1; the D gene is possibly TRBD1 (6 bases). Germline CDR1 reads MNHEY; CDR2 reads SVGAGI. The CDR3 has 17 residues. The CDR3 protein is CASSYPLGGSFNTDAFF. CDR3 nucleotide sequence: TGTGCCAGCAGTTACCCTCTGGGGGGCAGCTTCAACACTGATGCTTTCTTT.

The rearrangement joins TRBV5-4 to TRBJ2-2; 10 nucleotides agree with TRBD2. CDR1 is SGHNT, CDR2 YYREEE, per germline (reference sequence). V trimming: 2 bases; J trimming: 8 bases; junction bases outside the gene matches: 6. This CDR3 has 15 residues. The CDR3 DNA reads TGTGCCAGCAGCTTAGCGGGAGGGCTAGCTGGGGAGCTGTTTTTT. This sequence encodes CASSLAGGLAGELFF.

This clonotype was detected ten times or more. V and J are TRBV29-1 and TRBJ2-7; D may be TRBD2 (6 bases). V was shortened by 0 bases and J by 6 bases, with 15 bases between the two germline ends. The CDR3 consists of 14 residues. Germline V lookup: CDR1 SQVTM, CDR2 ANQGSEA. For the CDR3, the DNA is TGCAGCGTTGAAGACCGTGGCGGGATCTCCGAGCAGTACTTC. It specifies CSVEDRGGISEQYF.

This clonotype was counted ten times or more. This chain links TRBV12-3 or TRBV12-4 with TRBJ2-7; 10 nucleotides match TRBD1. Unmatched junction bases numbered 14, after V lost 6 bases and J lost 12 bases. This CDR3 comprises 14 residues. The CDR3 DNA sequence: TGTGCCAGCAGCCCGGGACAGGGGTCACTCAACGGGTACTTC. Its translation: CASSPGQGSLNGYF.

This clonotype was detected ten times or more. The V call is TRBV5-6, the J call TRBJ1-2, with D uncertain. The germline CDR1 and CDR2 sequences are SGHDT and YYEEEE. The CDR3 runs 12 residues. V lost 4 bases and J lost 4, with 8 bases in between. The CDR3 loop is CASSPQGYGYTF. The CDR3 DNA reads as TGTGCCAGCAGCCCCCAAGGCTATGGCTACACCTTC.

In this sample, this clonotype turned up many times. The chain recombines TRBV9 with TRBJ2-7, with 11 nucleotides matching TRBD1. Looked up from germline, CDR1 is SGDLS and CDR2 is YYNGEE. Losses at the gene ends were 2 bases for V and 6 bases for J; bases not matched to a gene: 4. The CDR3 is 14 residues long. In DNA form, the CDR3 reads TGTGCCAGCAGCGTGGGGACAGGGGGGAGCGAGCAGTACTTC. It is translated as CASSVGTGGSEQYF.

The chain recombines TRBV24-1 with TRBJ2-5, with 15 positions matching TRBD2. This CDR3 comprises 19 residues. The V segment lost 4 bases and the J segment 1 base; nucleotides outside the gene matches: 9. The germline V gene encodes CDR1 KGHDR and CDR2 SFDVKD. The CDR3 DNA is TGTGCCACCAGTGACCACGGACTAGCGGGAGGGCAGAGCCAAGAGACCCAGTACTTC. As protein: CATSDHGLAGGQSQETQYF.

J is TRBJ1-1 and V is TRBV5-1, with no clear D. Trimming left V 0 bases short and J 1 base short, with 10 bases between. Germline-derived CDR1 and CDR2 are SGHRS and YFSETQ. The CDR3 is 15 amino acids. CDR3 protein: CASSLEALGNTEAFF. CDR3 coding DNA: TGCGCCAGCAGCTTGGAGGCCCTGGGGAACACTGAAGCTTTCTTT. Variable domain in full (rest from reference TRBV5-1 and TRBJ1-1): KAGVTQTPRYLIKTRGQQVTLSCSPISGHRSVSWYQQTPGQGLQFLFEYFSETQRNKGNFPGRFSGRQFSNSRSEMNVSTLELGDSALYLCASSLEALGNTEAFFGQGTRLTVV.

The sample holds many counts of this clonotype. J is TRBJ2-7 and V is TRBV12-3 or TRBV12-4; tentatively, D is TRBD2 (5 bases). This CDR3 is 13 amino acids long. Trimming cost V 6 bases and J 8 bases, with 17 bases left between them. The CDR3 bases are TGTGCCAGCAGAGAGGGTCTAACAAATCAGCAGTACTTC. The encoded protein is CASREGLTNQQYF.

This clonotype was observed at least ten times. V is TRBV29-1 and J is TRBJ2-7; D gene uncertain. This CDR3 is built from 12 residues. The germline gives CDR1 SQVTM, CDR2 ANQGSEA. Deletions cut 0 bases from V and 3 bases from J, with 6 bases between. Here the CDR3 DNA reads TGCAGCGTTGAAGAATCCGACTACGAGCAGTACTTC. Translation: CSVEESDYEQYF.

Of note for this clonotype: Given a much more abundant clone one base away, this may be a read error. The conserved phenylalanine or tryptophan is not found at the CDR3 terminus, so this likely reflects a read error. The chain combines TRBV6-5 with TRBJ1-1; D gene uncertain. The CDR3 loop spans 13 amino acids. Trimming removed 4 bases from V and 7 bases from J, with 13 bases in between. Germline V CDR1 and CDR2: MNHEY, SVGAGI. CDR3 protein: CASSSPGGDEAFS. The CDR3 DNA is TGTGCCAGCAGTTCTCCCGGCGGGGATGAAGCTTTCTCT.

There are many counts of this clonotype. The chain couples TRBV6-2 or TRBV6-3 to TRBJ1-5, with TRBD1 as a possible D gene (6 bases). CDR3 length: 13 amino acids. Germline CDR1 and CDR2: MNHEY and SVGEGT. Trimming cost V 7 bases and J 3 bases, with 10 bases left between them. The CDR3 spells CASTQGYNQPQHF. In nucleotides, the CDR3 is TGTGCCAGCACACAGGGATACAATCAGCCCCAGCATTTT.

This chain links TRBV6-5 with TRBJ1-2; 9 positions agree with TRBD1. V was clipped by 3 bases and J by 6 bases; unmatched bases: 5. Germline V lookup: CDR1 MNHEY, CDR2 SVGAGI. The CDR3 length is 14 residues. CDR3 region: CASSYTGGAHGYTF. The CDR3 DNA follows: TGTGCCAGCAGTTATACAGGGGGCGCGCATGGCTACACCTTC.

At least ten counts were recorded for this clonotype. V gene TRBV29-1 combines with J gene TRBJ2-6, with D hard to call. The CDR3 covers 11 residues. The germline V gene has CDR1 SQVTM and CDR2 ANQGSEA. V gave up 4 bases and J gave up 3 bases, with 1 base separating them. The DNA for the CDR3 is TGCAGCGTTGTTGGGGCCAACGTCCTGACTTTC. Translating gives CSVVGANVLTF.

The V call is TRBV11-2, the J call TRBJ2-7; D is possibly TRBD2 (6 bases). The CDR3 has 13 amino acids. The V gene lost 4 bases and the J gene lost 3 bases, with 10 bases spanning the gap. The germline gives CDR1 SGHAT, CDR2 FQNNGV. The CDR3 DNA follows: TGTGCCAGCAGCTACGGGAGTATCTACGAGCAGTACTTC. It translates to CASSYGSIYEQYF.

In this sample, this clonotype turned up many times. The rearrangement joins TRBV20-1 to TRBJ2-7, with D maybe TRBD2 (6 bases). Germline CDR1 is DFQATT and CDR2 is SNEGSKA (reference sequence). The V end lost 3 bases, the J end lost 3 bases, and 12 bases lay between the germline ends. This CDR3 is built from 13 residues. CDR3 protein: CSASPGARYEQYF. In nucleotides, the CDR3 is TGCAGTGCTAGTCCGGGAGCCCGCTACGAGCAGTACTTC.

This clonotype was counted between two and nine times. V is TRBV20-1 and J is TRBJ1-1; D ambiguous. Germline assignment: CDR1 DFQATT and CDR2 SNEGSKA (reference sequence). This CDR3 spans 12 amino acids. V was clipped by 6 bases and J by 4 bases, with 12 bases between them. The CDR3 reads CSALIGGTEAFF. In DNA, the CDR3 is TGCAGTGCCCTCATAGGTGGCACTGAAGCTTTCTTT.

This clonotype was found many times. The genes are TRBV4-2 and TRBJ2-7, with 9 bases aligning to TRBD2. There are 17 residues in the CDR3. With 1 base clipped from V and 0 bases from J, the junction kept 7 bases outside the gene matches. Germline V gives CDR1 LGHNA, CDR2 YNFKEQ. The CDR3 coding sequence is TGTGCCAGCAGCCAAGGGGGGACTAGCCTTACCTCCTACGAGCAGTACTTC. Residues: CASSQGGTSLTSYEQYF.